The 25 T cell receptor beta chains given below trace back to one sample, sequenced in a study of cytomegalovirus exposure and HLA in healthy donors. The PCR made use of 60 Vbeta and 13 Jbeta primers. Assay: immunoSEQ multiplex PCR; the TCRdb copy retains only in-frame clones and omits some. The table shows roughly 290,000 clones, with about four fifths occurring only once. The sample taken for sequencing was PBMCs. The receptor set was obtained from a girl aged 2-9 years in good health and CMV-seronegative.

The chain links TRBV6-1 to TRBJ2-7; the D gene is possibly TRBD1 (5 bases). Trimming cost V 2 bases and J 3 bases, with 11 bases left between them. Germline V gene lookup returns CDR1 MNHNS and CDR2 SASEGT. The CDR3 has 14 amino acids. The CDR3 DNA reads as TGTGCCAGCAGTGAACAGGGCGGATTCTACGAGCAGTACTTC. It specifies CASSEQGGFYEQYF.

The sample holds one count of this clone. CDR3 in amino acids: CASSLQGARALNTEAFF. DNA of the CDR3: TGTGCCAGCAGTCTACAGGGGGCGCGAGCCTTGAACACTGAAGCTTTCTTT. The chain employs TRBV28 and TRBJ1-1; 9 bases agree with TRBD1. The trim removed 5 bases at V and 0 bases at J, leaving 10 bases unmatched. Germline CDR1 reads MDHEN; CDR2 reads SYDVKM. The CDR3 consists of 17 residues.

V usage is TRBV12-2 and J usage is TRBJ1-5; no check of the table's D call, TRBD1, against the DNA was made. TRBV12-2 is a documented pseudogene. This CDR3 contains 15 residues. Here the CDR3 reads CASRLEGASNQPQHF. CDR3 nucleotide sequence: TGTGCAAGTCGCTTAGAAGGGGCGAGCAATCAGCCCCAGCATTTT.

This chain links TRBV4-2 with TRBJ2-5; 15 bases fit TRBD2. This CDR3 region has 19 residues. Germline V CDR1 and CDR2: LGHNA, YNFKEQ. The V segment lost 1 base and the J segment 3 bases; nucleotides outside the gene matches: 9. The CDR3 spells CASSQVGLAGGGGKETQYF. The DNA for the CDR3 is TGTGCCAGCAGCCAAGTGGGACTAGCGGGAGGAGGTGGGAAAGAGACCCAGTACTTC.

The V and J genes are TRBV5-5 and TRBJ1-2; D remains unclear. The CDR3 has 17 residues. V was cut by 0 bases and J by 4 bases, with 19 bases left in between. Germline assignment: CDR1 SGHKS and CDR2 YYEKEE (reference sequence). The CDR3: CASSLAAAAVSGYGYTF. Written as DNA, the CDR3 is TGTGCCAGCAGCTTGGCAGCGGCGGCAGTCAGCGGCTATGGCTACACCTTC. Using reference TRBV5-5 and TRBJ1-2 for the parts outside the CDR3, the full variable domain is DAGVTQSPTHLIKTRGQQVTLRCSPISGHKSVSWYQQVLGQGPQFIFQYYEKEERGRGNFPDRFSARQFPNYSSELNVNALLLGDSALYLCASSLAAAAVSGYGYTFGSGTRLTVV.

The rearrangement uses TRBV27 and TRBJ2-2; D possibly corresponds to TRBD1 (6 bases). This CDR3 has 17 amino acids. Germline V gives CDR1 MNHEY, CDR2 SMNVEV (reference sequence). V was clipped by 1 base and J by 4 bases, with 16 bases between them. The CDR3 nucleotides read TGTGCCAGCAGTTTATTCCTTCAGACAGGTTCCACCGGGGAGCTGTTTTTT. This gives the protein CASSLFLQTGSTGELFF.

The rearrangement joins TRBV19 to TRBJ2-7; D may be TRBD2 (6 bases). The length of the CDR3 is 14 residues. Trimming removed 2 bases from V and 2 bases from J, with 10 bases in between. Germline V lookup: CDR1 LNHDA, CDR2 SQIVND (reference sequence). The CDR3 here is CASSIWSGPYEQYF. CDR3 DNA: TGTGCCAGTAGTATATGGAGCGGGCCCTACGAGCAGTACTTC.

Worth noting for this clone: One junction end does not reproduce the germline sequence, and a read error may be involved. The rearrangement uses TRBV7-9 and TRBJ1-2, with 12 bases lining up with TRBD1. Germline-derived CDR1 and CDR2 are SEHNR and FQNEAQ (reference sequence). The CDR3 contains 15 residues. The CDR3 reads CSSSLWGQGAGGYTF. The CDR3 nucleotides are TGTTCCAGCAGCTTATGGGGACAGGGGGCAGGCGGCTACACCTTC.

The chain has TRBV27 and TRBJ1-6, with D possibly being TRBD1 (5 bases). Germline values: CDR1 MNHEY, CDR2 SMNVEV (reference sequence). The CDR3 is 14 residues long. The germline V and J ends were trimmed by 6 bases and 13 bases, with 19 bases remaining between them. The CDR3 loop is CASSLDRSGKPLHF. The CDR3, as DNA: TGTGCCAGCAGCCTCGACAGATCTGGAAAGCCCCTCCACTTT.

This clone was recorded once. The chain uses TRBV29-1 and TRBJ2-2, with D possibly TRBD1 on 5 matching bases. The V and J ends lost 6 bases and 7 bases respectively, with 12 bases between them. Germline loops: CDR1 SQVTM, CDR2 ANQGSEA. The CDR3 loop spans 12 amino acids. The CDR3 loop is CSVRDLDGELFF. CDR3 DNA sequence: TGCAGCGTCAGGGATCTCGACGGGGAGCTGTTTTTT.

The V call is TRBV28, the J call TRBJ1-2; the D is unclear. Germline V gene lookup returns CDR1 MDHEN and CDR2 SYDVKM. Trimming pared 3 bases from V and 7 bases from J, leaving 12 bases between. This CDR3 region has 13 residues. CDR3 region: CASSFDRERGYTF. In DNA form, the CDR3 reads TGTGCCAGCAGTTTTGATAGGGAGCGTGGCTACACCTTC.

The chain couples TRBV6-1 to TRBJ2-5, with 8 nucleotides matching TRBD2. From germline, CDR1 is MNHNS and CDR2 SASEGT. V shed 3 bases and J 11 bases; nucleotides not matched to a gene: 17. The CDR3 runs 16 residues. CDR3 nucleotide sequence: TGTGCCAGCAGTGATCTTTCGTACGGGAGGGCCGAAGAGCAGTACTTC. Amino acids: CASSDLSYGRAEEQYF.

This clone was counted a single time. The CDR3 region has the DNA TGTGCCAGCAGCCCAGGGCCGGGAGGCGAAAAACTGTTTTTT. Amino acids: CASSPGPGGEKLFF. The chain joins TRBV2 to TRBJ1-4, with a possible D match to TRBD1 (5 bases). The V end lost 6 bases, the J end lost 8 bases, and 16 bases lay between the germline ends. Germline V CDR1 and CDR2: SNHLY, FYNNEI. CDR3 length: 14 amino acids.

The chain couples TRBV28 to TRBJ2-1; the D is unclear. The V end lost 2 bases, the J end lost 9 bases, and 8 bases lay between the germline ends. This CDR3 has 12 amino acids. From germline, CDR1 is MDHEN and CDR2 SYDVKM. The CDR3 protein is CASSLQYGEQFF. CDR3 coding DNA: TGTGCCAGCAGTTTACAATACGGTGAGCAGTTCTTC.

This clone was found a few times. This rearrangement joins TRBV2 to TRBJ2-7; weak D call: TRBD2 (7 bases). Germline V gene sequence: CDR1 SNHLY, CDR2 FYNNEI. The CDR3 totals 17 residues. Trimming removed 6 bases at V and 0 bases at J, with 21 bases between. The CDR3 region is CASRDYRWGGTSYEQYF. The CDR3 coding sequence is TGTGCCAGCAGGGACTACAGGTGGGGGGGCACCTCCTACGAGCAGTACTTC.

J is TRBJ2-1 and V is TRBV29-1; the match to TRBD1 covers 7 bases. V shed 6 bases, J shed 13 bases, and the junction held 12 bases outside the gene matches. The CDR3 contains 12 residues. CDR1 SQVTM and CDR2 ANQGSEA come from the germline V gene. Written as DNA, the CDR3 is TGCAGCGTCAGGGGACAGACCGGGGAACAGTTCTTC. Translated, it gives CSVRGQTGEQFF.

V gene TRBV19 combines with J gene TRBJ2-7, with TRBD1 matching over 7 bases. CDR3 length: 14 residues. The V segment lost 3 bases and the J segment 3 bases; nucleotides outside the gene matches: 5. Germline CDR1 reads LNHDA; CDR2 reads SQIVND (reference sequence). DNA of the CDR3: TGTGCCAGTAGTATTGCAGGGGGAAGCTACGAGCAGTACTTC. This translates into CASSIAGGSYEQYF.

The chain has TRBV27 and TRBJ2-1; 8 nucleotides agree with TRBD2. V gave up 6 bases and J gave up 3 bases; unmatched junction bases: 4. Germline CDR1 is MNHEY and CDR2 is SMNVEV (reference sequence). This CDR3 region has 14 residues. CDR3 amino acids: CASRSGSFYNEQFF. The CDR3 DNA follows: TGTGCCAGCAGAAGCGGGAGCTTCTACAATGAGCAGTTCTTC.

V gene TRBV9 combines with J gene TRBJ2-5; TRBD2 aligns across 10 bases. CDR3 size: 17 residues. Losses at the gene ends were 4 bases for V and 3 bases for J; bases not matched to a gene: 12. Germline values: CDR1 SGDLS, CDR2 YYNGEE. CDR3 protein: CASSLTINSGGKETQYF. The DNA for the CDR3 is TGTGCCAGCAGCCTCACGATAAATAGCGGGGGGAAAGAGACCCAGTACTTC.

This clone was recorded only once. The chain couples TRBV5-1 to TRBJ1-1, with D perhaps TRBD1 (5 bases). CDR1 is SGHRS and CDR2 is YFSETQ in the germline V gene. The germline V and J ends were trimmed by 4 bases and 0 bases, with 13 bases remaining between them. This CDR3 has 15 amino acids. In DNA, the CDR3 is TGCGCCAGCAGCCGAAGCAGGACAATGAACACTGAAGCTTTCTTT. It specifies CASSRSRTMNTEAFF. Complete variable domain (other parts from reference TRBV5-1 and TRBJ1-1): KAGVTQTPRYLIKTRGQQVTLSCSPISGHRSVSWYQQTPGQGLQFLFEYFSETQRNKGNFPGRFSGRQFSNSRSEMNVSTLELGDSALYLCASSRSRTMNTEAFFGQGTRLTVV.

The DNA of the CDR3 is TGTGCCTGGAGTGCGGGGGAAATGGAGACCCAGTACTTC. It yields the protein CAWSAGEMETQYF. The chain recombines TRBV30 with TRBJ2-5, with a weak D call TRBD2 (6 bases). The CDR3 totals 13 residues. V shed 1 base and J shed 5 bases, with 11 bases lying between them. Per the germline V gene, CDR1 is GTSNPN and CDR2 is SVGIG (reference sequence).

The rearrangement joins TRBV21-1 to TRBJ2-1; the table's D call of TRBD1 was not tested on the DNA. TRBV21-1 is a pseudogene. This CDR3 has 18 amino acids. This CDR3 is CASSKQTQRSHQRNEQFF. The DNA of the CDR3 is TGTGCCAGCAGCAAACAGACACAACGAAGCCATCAAAGGAATGAGCAGTTCTTC.

This chain connects TRBV7-2 to TRBJ2-7, with D perhaps matching TRBD1 (6 bases). Germline V gene lookup returns CDR1 SGHTA and CDR2 FQGNSA. Trimming stripped 4 bases from V and 4 bases from J, with 11 bases between. This CDR3 comprises 13 residues. The CDR3 DNA sequence: TGTGCCAGCAGCTCACCGGGACAATACGAGCAGTACTTC. Amino acids: CASSSPGQYEQYF.

The chain employs TRBV28 and TRBJ2-1; the match to TRBD2 covers 8 bases. Per germline, CDR1 MDHEN and CDR2 SYDVKM. The CDR3 sequence is 17 residues long. The junction had 10 bases not matched to a gene; V was cut back by 2 bases and J by 4 bases. The CDR3 loop reads CASSLAQRGRLYNEQFF. The CDR3 DNA follows: TGTGCCAGCAGTTTAGCCCAGCGGGGGAGACTTTACAATGAGCAGTTCTTC.

This chain links TRBV5-6 with TRBJ2-7; D might be TRBD1 (6 bases). CDR1 and CDR2 from the germline V gene are SGHDT and YYEEEE. Trimming took 4 bases from V and 3 from J, leaving 20 bases between them. The CDR3 covers 16 residues. The CDR3 loop is CASSLRSTGYRYEQYF. The CDR3 nucleotides are TGTGCCAGCAGCCTACGGAGTACAGGGTATCGCTACGAGCAGTACTTC. The full variable domain, with the rest looked up from reference TRBV5-6 and TRBJ2-7, is DAGVTQSPTHLIKTRGQQVTLRCSPKSGHDTVSWYQQALGQGPQFIFQYYEEEERQRGNFPDRFSGHQFPNYSSELNVNALLLGDSALYLCASSLRSTGYRYEQYFGPGTRLTVT.